These 26 T cell receptor beta chains came from one sample sequenced in a study of Ad26.COV2.S vaccination and SARS-CoV-2 variants (dated by TCRdb to the early 2020s). Explained via the paper, the treatment or condition label denotes: around 19 received Ad26.COV2.S at low or high dose, single or two shots; about 5 received placebo; per-sample allocation not given. For vaccine and placebo recipients, repertoires were sequenced using samples collected on day 63 after the first injection. The protocol used for the library was the immunoSEQ multiplex PCR assay. TCRdb re-hosts the immuneACCESS table, in-frame sequences only. Its copies lack some clones; in the studies checked, an unresolved V gene accounts for under half of them, and the cause for the rest is not known. The sample table shows some 250,000 clones, and roughly 90% are seen once. Roughly a tenth of the sample goes to the ten largest clones.

Specimen: peripheral blood, collected in a trial of Ad26.COV2.S vaccine versus placebo. The receptors were sampled from a person between 18 and 65 years old who received the Ad26.COV2.S COVID-19 vaccine or a placebo.

The chain uses TRBV6-1 and TRBJ2-2; no clear D. The germline gives CDR1 MNHNS, CDR2 SASEGT. The CDR3 loop spans 16 amino acids. V lost 4 bases, J lost 4 bases, and 16 bases lay in between. The CDR3 DNA sequence: TGTGCCAGCAGTGGAGCGAGCGTCGGTAGCACCGGGGAGCTGTTTTTT. Encoded protein: CASSGASVGSTGELFF.

The chain links TRBV30 to TRBJ2-7, with TRBD2 matching 9 bases. V trimming: 3 bases; J trimming: 6 bases; junction bases outside the gene matches: 9. Per germline, CDR1 GTSNPN and CDR2 SVGIG (reference sequence). The CDR3 has 14 amino acids. CDR3 protein: CAWRVSGGSGEQYF. The CDR3 coding sequence is TGTGCCTGGAGAGTTAGCGGGGGATCCGGCGAGCAGTACTTC.

The rearrangement links TRBV9 to TRBJ2-2, with 7 bases matching TRBD1. Trimming took 2 bases from V and 3 from J; bases not matched to a gene: 7. The CDR3 sequence is 16 residues long. CDR1 is SGDLS, CDR2 YYNGEE, per germline. Here the CDR3 reads CASSVWDSGYTGELFF. In DNA, the CDR3 is TGTGCCAGCAGCGTCTGGGACAGCGGATACACCGGGGAGCTGTTTTTT. Combining the CDR3 with reference TRBV9 and TRBJ2-2 gives the whole variable domain DSGVTQTPKHLITATGQRVTLRCSPRSGDLSVYWYQQSLDQGLQFLIQYYNGEERAKGNILERFSAQQFPDLHSELNLSSLELGDSALYFCASSVWDSGYTGELFFGEGSRLTVL.

The V call is TRBV27, the J call TRBJ2-7, with TRBD2 matching 13 bases. Germline CDR1 is MNHEY and CDR2 is SMNVEV (reference sequence). Trimming at V came to 5 bases and at J to 6 bases, leaving 4 bases not matched to a gene. The CDR3 consists of 14 residues. The CDR3 protein is CASSGLAGDSEQYF. For the CDR3, the DNA is TGTGCCAGCAGTGGACTAGCGGGAGACTCCGAGCAGTACTTC.

The chain links TRBV4-2 to TRBJ2-1, with 8 bases identical to TRBD2. V gave up 2 bases and J gave up 2 bases; unmatched junction bases: 11. The CDR3 spans 18 residues. CDR1 LGHNA and CDR2 YNFKEQ come from the germline V gene. The CDR3 loop is CASSQQPQTSGAYNEQFF. The DNA of the CDR3 is TGTGCCAGCAGCCAACAACCCCAAACTAGCGGAGCCTACAATGAGCAGTTCTTC.

The rearrangement joins TRBV2 to TRBJ1-2; D remains ambiguous. The CDR3 has 14 amino acids. Germline CDR1 is SNHLY and CDR2 is FYNNEI. V was pared by 1 base and J by 0 bases, with 6 bases between. In DNA, the CDR3 is TGTGCCAGCAGTGAAGGGCAGACTAACTATGGCTACACCTTC. It yields the protein CASSEGQTNYGYTF.

V is TRBV6-1 and J is TRBJ2-1; D not resolved. Deletions cut 2 bases from V and 7 bases from J, with 9 bases between. The CDR3 runs to 13 residues. CDR1 is MNHNS and CDR2 is SASEGT in the germline V gene. Written as DNA, the CDR3 is TGTGCCAGCAGTGAATTCGGCCAGAATGAGCAGTTCTTC. Translation gives CASSEFGQNEQFF.

Of note for this clone: The junction differs from germline at one of its ends, possibly a read error. This chain links TRBV27 with TRBJ2-7; possible D gene TRBD1, 6 bases. Germline V gene lookup returns CDR1 MNHEY and CDR2 SMNVEV (reference sequence). This CDR3 comprises 12 residues. The CDR3 is CASSTTGYGQYF. The CDR3 region has the DNA TGTGCCAGCAGTACTACAGGGTACGGGCAGTACTTC.

In this sample, this clone turned up once. J is TRBJ1-1 and V is TRBV9; D remains ambiguous. Germline V gene lookup returns CDR1 SGDLS and CDR2 YYNGEE. V lost 0 bases and J 3 bases, leaving 15 bases between the germline ends. This CDR3 spans 16 amino acids. For the CDR3, the DNA is TGTGCCAGCAGCGTAGAGGATGGAGGCACGTACACTGAAGCTTTCTTT. Residues: CASSVEDGGTYTEAFF.

This rearrangement joins TRBV24-1 to TRBJ2-7; 14 nucleotides align to TRBD2. After removal of 6 bases from V and 3 bases from J, the junction contained 3 bases not matched to a gene. The CDR3 has 15 amino acids. Looked up from germline, CDR1 is KGHDR and CDR2 is SFDVKD. The DNA for the CDR3 is TGTGCCACCAGTTCGACTAGCGGGGGGGGCTACGAGCAGTACTTC. This translates into CATSSTSGGGYEQYF.

V gene TRBV6-1 combines with J gene TRBJ2-7; no reliable D call. V was clipped by 5 bases and J by 2 bases, with 16 bases between them. The CDR3 extends over 15 amino acids. Germline V gene lookup returns CDR1 MNHNS and CDR2 SASEGT. The CDR3 protein is CASSRDPGRTYEQYF. CDR3 bases: TGTGCCAGCAGTAGAGACCCCGGGCGGACCTACGAGCAGTACTTC.

The V call is TRBV5-4, the J call TRBJ2-2; D gene unclear. Germline-derived CDR1 and CDR2 are SGHNT and YYREEE (reference sequence). The length of the CDR3 is 16 residues. The V and J ends lost 0 bases and 6 bases respectively, with 15 bases between them. The CDR3 reads CASSLVAGWASGELFF. The DNA for the CDR3 is TGTGCCAGCAGCTTGGTCGCAGGTTGGGCTTCCGGGGAGCTGTTTTTT.

This chain joins TRBV7-8 and TRBJ2-5, with TRBD2 matching 10 bases. V was pared by 6 bases and J by 5 bases, with 6 bases of the junction left unmatched. The CDR3 runs to 14 residues. CDR1 is SGHVS and CDR2 is FQNEAQ in the germline V gene. The CDR3 here is CASSSSGSTETQYF. In DNA, the CDR3 is TGTGCCAGCAGTTCTAGCGGGAGTACGGAGACCCAGTACTTC.

This rearrangement joins TRBV5-4 to TRBJ2-5; TRBD2 aligns across 7 bases. V was clipped by 0 bases and J by 5 bases; unmatched bases: 4. This CDR3 has 14 amino acids. The V gene's germline CDR1 is SGHNT and CDR2 YYREEE (reference sequence). CDR3 region: CASSLGGEGETQYF. CDR3 nucleotide sequence: TGTGCCAGCAGCTTGGGCGGGGAGGGGGAGACCCAGTACTTC.

This clone was detected once. This CDR3 is CASSPGTVNTEAFF. In nucleotides, the CDR3 is TGTGCCAGCAGCCCCGGGACGGTGAACACTGAAGCTTTCTTT. The chain joins TRBV5-8 to TRBJ1-1, with D perhaps matching TRBD1 (5 bases). Germline CDR1 and CDR2: SGHTS and YDEGEE. The V end was cut by 4 bases, the J end by 0 bases, with 10 bases between. The CDR3 is made up of 14 amino acids. Full variable domain (missing parts from reference TRBV5-8 and TRBJ1-1): EAGVTQSPTHLIKTRGQQATLRCSPISGHTSVYWYQQALGLGLQFLLWYDEGEERNRGNFPPRFSGRQFPNYSSELNVNALELEDSALYLCASSPGTVNTEAFFGQGTRLTVV.

This chain connects TRBV28 to TRBJ2-3, with 8 bases that match TRBD2. J lost 0 bases, V lost 3 bases, and 11 bases had no gene match. The germline V gene encodes CDR1 MDHEN and CDR2 SYDVKM. The CDR3 is made up of 18 amino acids. CDR3 DNA sequence: TGTGCCAGCAGTTTGGTCCCCTTGGCTAGCGGGAGCACAGATACGCAGTATTTT. Its protein is CASSLVPLASGSTDTQYF.

This clone was recorded a few times. The chain couples TRBV4-3 to TRBJ1-6; D is uncertain. This CDR3 spans 18 amino acids. Germline loops: CDR1 LGHNA, CDR2 YSLEER. V was cut by 0 bases and J by 0 bases, with 12 bases left in between. Here the CDR3 reads CASSQDLIGSSYNSPLHF. For the CDR3, the DNA is TGCGCCAGCAGCCAAGATTTGATCGGGAGCTCCTATAATTCACCCCTCCACTTT.

The V gene is TRBV25-1, the J gene TRBJ2-1; a weak D match, TRBD2 (5 bases). Germline lookup yields CDR1 MGHDK and CDR2 SYGVNS. The CDR3 totals 13 residues. V lost 4 bases and J lost 8, with 12 bases in between. The CDR3 loop reads CASSGLGGYEQFF. The CDR3 DNA follows: TGTGCCAGCAGTGGGCTTGGCGGGTATGAGCAGTTCTTC.

The chain links TRBV19 to TRBJ2-5, with D perhaps TRBD1 or TRBD2 (6 bases each). V gave up 5 bases and J gave up 5 bases, with 15 bases separating them. The CDR3 covers 14 residues. The V gene's germline CDR1 is LNHDA and CDR2 SQIVND (reference sequence). The CDR3 reads CASSPRGAWETQYF. The CDR3 nucleotides read TGTGCCAGTAGTCCTAGGGGGGCTTGGGAGACCCAGTACTTC.

The chain combines TRBV24-1 with TRBJ2-7; D may match TRBD1 or TRBD2 (6 bases each). This CDR3 is built from 14 residues. In germline, CDR1 is KGHDR, CDR2 SFDVKD. Between the trimmed V and J ends, which lost 6 bases and 2 bases, there was a span of 13 bases. CDR3: CATSQGRGTYEQYF. The CDR3 coding sequence is TGTGCCACCAGTCAGGGGCGGGGCACCTACGAGCAGTACTTC.

The V call is TRBV19, the J call TRBJ2-7, with 14 bases aligning to TRBD2. The germline CDR1 and CDR2 sequences are LNHDA and SQIVND (reference sequence). V lost 5 bases and J lost 2; bases outside the gene matches: 5. The CDR3 consists of 16 residues. CDR3: CASSGTSGRLTYEQYF. CDR3 in DNA: TGTGCCAGTAGTGGGACTAGCGGGAGACTCACCTACGAGCAGTACTTC.

This clone was picked up one time. This chain joins TRBV18 and TRBJ2-5; tentative D call: TRBD2 (5 bases). V gave up 2 bases and J gave up 5 bases, with 21 bases separating them. Germline lookup yields CDR1 KGHSH and CDR2 LQKENI. CDR3 size: 17 residues. CDR3 in amino acids: CASSPWASTSDGETQYF. As DNA, the CDR3 is TGTGCCAGCTCACCATGGGCTAGCACTTCGGACGGGGAGACCCAGTACTTC.

The V and J genes are TRBV7-2 and TRBJ1-6; 9 bases line up with TRBD1. Germline assignment: CDR1 SGHTA and CDR2 FQGNSA. V was clipped by 5 bases and J by 4 bases; unmatched bases: 6. This CDR3 is built from 16 residues. CDR3 sequence reads: CASSRLGTGYNSPLHF. CDR3 nucleotide sequence: TGTGCCAGCAGCCGCCTAGGGACAGGGTATAATTCACCCCTCCACTTT.

The chain joins TRBV6-6 to TRBJ2-5; D remains unclear. Trimming stripped 6 bases from V and 0 bases from J, with 5 bases between. The CDR3 is 12 residues long. From germline, CDR1 is MNHNY and CDR2 SVGAGI (reference sequence). The CDR3 DNA follows: TGTGCCAGCAGAACTTACCAAGAGACCCAGTACTTC. This translates into CASRTYQETQYF.

This chain links TRBV5-6 with TRBJ2-1; 9 positions agree with TRBD1. The CDR3 has 15 amino acids. J gave up 2 bases and V 5 bases, and 5 bases lay outside the gene matches. The V gene's germline CDR1 is SGHDT and CDR2 YYEEEE. In nucleotides, the CDR3 is TGTGCCAGCAGACTCGGGACAGGGACCTACAATGAGCAGTTCTTC. The encoded protein is CASRLGTGTYNEQFF. The full variable domain, rest sourced from reference TRBV5-6 and TRBJ2-1, is DAGVTQSPTHLIKTRGQQVTLRCSPKSGHDTVSWYQQALGQGPQFIFQYYEEEERQRGNFPDRFSGHQFPNYSSELNVNALLLGDSALYLCASRLGTGTYNEQFFGPGTRLTVL.

The chain combines TRBV6-2 or TRBV6-3 with TRBJ1-1; D is unclear. The V end lost 6 bases, the J end lost 10 bases, and 15 bases lay between the germline ends. Germline V CDR1 and CDR2: MNHEY, SVGEGT. CDR3 length equals 12 residues. The chain's CDR3 is CASSPVRDRAFF. CDR3 nucleotides: TGTGCCAGCAGCCCCGTGAGGGATCGAGCTTTCTTT.